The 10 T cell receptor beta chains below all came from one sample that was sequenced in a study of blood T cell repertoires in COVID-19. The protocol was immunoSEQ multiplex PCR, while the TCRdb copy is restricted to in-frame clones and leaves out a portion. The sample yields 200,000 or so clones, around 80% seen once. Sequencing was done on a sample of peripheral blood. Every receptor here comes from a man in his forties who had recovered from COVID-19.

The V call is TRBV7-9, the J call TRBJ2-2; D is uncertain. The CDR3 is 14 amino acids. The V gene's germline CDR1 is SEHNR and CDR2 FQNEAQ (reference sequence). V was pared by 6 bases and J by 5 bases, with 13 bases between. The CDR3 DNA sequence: TGTGCCAGCAGTCTCCAACTTGATACCGGGGAGCTGTTTTTT. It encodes CASSLQLDTGELFF.

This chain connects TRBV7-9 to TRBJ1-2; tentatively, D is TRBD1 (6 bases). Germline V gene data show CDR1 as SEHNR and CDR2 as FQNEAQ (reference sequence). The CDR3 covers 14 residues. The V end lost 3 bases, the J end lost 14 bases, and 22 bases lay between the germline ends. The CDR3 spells CASSFNTGTPSDTF. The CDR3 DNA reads TGTGCCAGCAGCTTTAACACAGGGACACCGTCTGATACCTTC.

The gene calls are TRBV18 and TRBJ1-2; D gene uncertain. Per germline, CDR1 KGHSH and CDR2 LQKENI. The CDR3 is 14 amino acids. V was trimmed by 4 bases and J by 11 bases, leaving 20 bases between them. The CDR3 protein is CASSLGSGVGRYTF. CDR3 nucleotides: TGTGCCAGCTCACTAGGCAGCGGGGTCGGAAGGTACACCTTC.

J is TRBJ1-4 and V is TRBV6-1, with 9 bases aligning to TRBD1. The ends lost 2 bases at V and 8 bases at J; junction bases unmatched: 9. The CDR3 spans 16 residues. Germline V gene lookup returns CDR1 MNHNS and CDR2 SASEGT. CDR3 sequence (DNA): TGTGCCAGCAGTGAAACCCGGGGACAGGGAGGGGAAAAACTGTTTTTT. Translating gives CASSETRGQGGEKLFF.

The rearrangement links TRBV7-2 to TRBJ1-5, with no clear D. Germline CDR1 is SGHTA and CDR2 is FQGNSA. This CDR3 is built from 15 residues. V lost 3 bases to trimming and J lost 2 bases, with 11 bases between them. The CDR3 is CASSFVGVGNQPQHF. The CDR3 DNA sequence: TGTGCCAGCAGCTTTGTAGGAGTTGGCAATCAGCCCCAGCATTTT. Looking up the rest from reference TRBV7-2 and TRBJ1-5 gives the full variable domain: GAGVSQSPSNKVTEKGKDVELRCDPISGHTALYWYRQSLGQGLEFLIYFQGNSAPDKSGLPSDRFSAERTGGSVSTLTIQRTQQEDSAVYLCASSFVGVGNQPQHFGDGTRLSIL.

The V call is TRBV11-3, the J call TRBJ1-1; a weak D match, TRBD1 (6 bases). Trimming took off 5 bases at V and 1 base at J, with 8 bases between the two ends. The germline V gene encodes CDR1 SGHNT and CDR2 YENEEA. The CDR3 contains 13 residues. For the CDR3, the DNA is TGTGCCAGCAGCGAACAGGGGAACACTGAAGCTTTCTTT. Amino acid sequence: CASSEQGNTEAFF.

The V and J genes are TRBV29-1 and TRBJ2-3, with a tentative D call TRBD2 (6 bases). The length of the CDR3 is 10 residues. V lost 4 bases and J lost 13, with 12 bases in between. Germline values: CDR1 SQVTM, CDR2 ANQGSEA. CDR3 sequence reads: CSVGVGEEYF. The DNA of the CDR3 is TGCAGCGTTGGTGTTGGGGAGGAGTATTTT.

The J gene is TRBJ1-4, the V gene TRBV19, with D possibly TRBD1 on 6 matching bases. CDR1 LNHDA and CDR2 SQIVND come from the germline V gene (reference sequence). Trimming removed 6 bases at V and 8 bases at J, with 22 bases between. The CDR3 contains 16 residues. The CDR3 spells CASRTNAAGAREKLFF. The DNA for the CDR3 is TGTGCCAGTAGAACTAACGCGGCAGGGGCGAGAGAAAAACTGTTTTTT.

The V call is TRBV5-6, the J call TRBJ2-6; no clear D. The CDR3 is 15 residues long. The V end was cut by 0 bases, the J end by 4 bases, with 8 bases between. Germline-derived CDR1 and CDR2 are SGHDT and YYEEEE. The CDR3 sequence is CASSLGANGANVLTF. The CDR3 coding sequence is TGTGCCAGCAGCTTGGGGGCGAACGGGGCCAACGTCCTGACTTTC.

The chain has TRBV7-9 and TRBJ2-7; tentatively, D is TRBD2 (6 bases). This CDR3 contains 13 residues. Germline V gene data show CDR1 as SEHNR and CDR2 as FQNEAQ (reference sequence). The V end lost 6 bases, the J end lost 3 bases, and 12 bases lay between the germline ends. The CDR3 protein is CASSRPGGYEQYF. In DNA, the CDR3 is TGTGCCAGCAGTCGGCCCGGGGGCTACGAGCAGTACTTC.